The source of this T cell receptor (beta chain) is a study of long-term antiretroviral therapy in people with HIV. Germline CDR1 MNHEY, CDR2 SMNVEV (reference sequence). The CDR3 covers 18 residues. Trimming took off 2 bases at V and 0 bases at J, with 14 bases between the two ends. An immunoSEQ assay, version v3.0, was performed at survey level. Here immunoSEQ multiplex PCR was the method, and the copy in TCRdb shows in-frame clones only, minus some. The sample shows 25,000 to 35,000 clones, almost 95% of them seen only once. This clonotype was obtained from a man aged 50 to 60 with HIV. This material consisted of unsorted PBMCs, taken about 7.2 years after starting antiretroviral therapy. The chain is built from TRBV27 and TRBJ1-6, with TRBD1 as a possible D gene (6 bases). The CDR3: CASSLRGGGSSYNSPLHF. The CDR3 DNA reads TGTGCCAGCAGTTTAAGGGGGGGCGGAAGCTCCTATAATTCACCCCTCCACTTT.